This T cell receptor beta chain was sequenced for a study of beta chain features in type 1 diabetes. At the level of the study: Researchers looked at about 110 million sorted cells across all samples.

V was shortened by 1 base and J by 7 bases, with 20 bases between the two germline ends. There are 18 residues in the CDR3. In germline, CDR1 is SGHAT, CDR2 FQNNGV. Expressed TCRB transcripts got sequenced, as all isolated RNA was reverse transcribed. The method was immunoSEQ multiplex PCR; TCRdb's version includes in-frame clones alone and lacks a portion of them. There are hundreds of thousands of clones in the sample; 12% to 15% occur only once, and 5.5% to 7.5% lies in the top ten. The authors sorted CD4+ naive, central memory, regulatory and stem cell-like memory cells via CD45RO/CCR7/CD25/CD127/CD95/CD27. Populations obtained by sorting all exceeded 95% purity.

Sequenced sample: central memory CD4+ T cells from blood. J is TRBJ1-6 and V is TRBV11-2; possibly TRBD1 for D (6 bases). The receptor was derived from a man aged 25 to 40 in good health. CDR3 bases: TGTGCCAGCAGCTTAGGATTGCCTCCAAGAAGGGGGAATTCACCCCTCCACTTT. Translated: CASSLGLPPRRGNSPLHF.